This TCR beta chain was observed in a study of cytomegalovirus exposure and HLA in healthy donors. General study results and limits: Sequencing likely generated an artifact that appeared as a cluster of highly shared sequence variants. A few of the chains that were CMV-associated were confirmed in vitro to be specific for CMV antigens. A later analysis found that most CMV-associated TCR beta chains appeared HLA-restricted.

The PCR used 60 Vbeta and 13 Jbeta primers. Data came from immunoSEQ multiplex PCR; TCRdb stores just in-frame clones and leaves some out. The sample comprises just over 150,000 clones, about 73% of which are singletons, and approximately 3.1% rests with the top ten. Trimming at V came to 0 bases and at J to 5 bases, leaving 7 bases not matched to a gene. Germline-derived CDR1 and CDR2 are SGDLS and YYNGEE. The CDR3 totals 15 residues. A word on this clone: The antigen is not known.

The receptor comes from a woman between 40 and 50 years old in good health and CMV-seronegative. J is TRBJ1-1 and V is TRBV9, with 7 bases that match TRBD1. The sequenced sample was PBMCs. The CDR3 sequence is CASSVGGAGGTEAFF. CDR3 nucleotide sequence: TGTGCCAGCAGCGTAGGGGGGGCAGGGGGAACTGAAGCTTTCTTT.